This TCR beta chain is from a study of technical replicates of blood from four donors. The repertoire was sequenced with immunoSEQ multiplex PCR; TCRdb's copy has only in-frame clones and lacks some. The sample shows about 56,000 clones, roughly 95% of them seen only once. The CDR3 length is 13 residues. Germline V lookup: CDR1 SEHNR, CDR2 FQNEAQ (reference sequence). The V gene lost 4 bases and the J gene lost 13 bases, with 20 bases spanning the gap. Sequenced: PBMCs. The chain is built from TRBV7-9 and TRBJ2-7; no clear D gene. The TCR sequence derives from a human donor in good health. Some clones in this sample may be carry-over from other donors' samples. In DNA form, the CDR3 reads TGTGCCAGCAGCTCTAGACTTGACGAGGTCTCCTACTTC. It translates to CASSSRLDEVSYF.